The 22 T cell receptor beta chains below come from one sample, sequenced in a study of T cell repertoires in cytomegalovirus infection. TCRdb reanalysed the reads using MiXCR and keeps one entry per CDR3 protein. This sample has roughly 130,000 distinct CDR3 sequences, with 8% to 9% found just once. Sequencing was performed on PBMCs. The receptors derive from a human donor in good health (CMV status not recorded). Some clones in this sample may be carry-over from other donors' samples.

This clonotype was observed at least ten times. This sequence joins TRBV7-2 and TRBJ2-1; D is possibly TRBD1 or TRBD2 (6 bases each). Germline CDR1 reads SGHTA; CDR2 reads FQGNSA. V dropped 1 base and J dropped 9 bases, with 10 bases sitting between them. This CDR3 has 13 amino acids. The chain's CDR3 is CASSLGGALEQFF. Written as DNA, the CDR3 is TGTGCCAGCAGCTTAGGGGGGGCCCTTGAGCAGTTCTTC.

This clonotype was counted many times. This chain uses TRBV27 with TRBJ1-4; the D gene is possibly TRBD1 (5 bases). Trimming pared 10 bases from V and 7 bases from J, leaving 16 bases between. This CDR3 has 13 amino acids. Germline assignment: CDR1 MNHEY and CDR2 SMNVEV (reference sequence). CDR3 bases: TGTGCCACCGTTGGTCCAGGGAGTGAAAAACTGTTTTTT. It translates to CATVGPGSEKLFF. The variable domain in full, completed from reference TRBV27 and TRBJ1-4, reads EAQVTQNPRYLITVTGKKLTVTCSQNMNHEYMSWYRQDPGLGLRQIYYSMNVEVTDKGDVPEGYKVSRKEKRNFPLILESPSPNQTSLYFCATVGPGSEKLFFGSGTQLSVL.

This clonotype has at least ten counts. This chain joins TRBV28 and TRBJ1-1; D unresolved. Trimming took 1 base from V and 5 from J, leaving 8 bases between them. This CDR3 has 13 amino acids. Germline loops: CDR1 MDHEN, CDR2 SYDVKM. The CDR3: CASSLLGKTEAFF. As DNA, the CDR3 is TGTGCCAGCAGTTTATTGGGAAAAACTGAAGCTTTCTTT.

This clonotype occurred many times. The rearrangement uses TRBV6-1 and TRBJ2-1, with D tentatively TRBD1 or TRBD2 (6 bases each). From germline, CDR1 is MNHNS and CDR2 SASEGT. The ends were cut back, 0 bases at V and 0 bases at J, with 12 bases in the middle. The CDR3 sequence is 17 residues long. The CDR3 loop reads CASSEATGALSYNEQFF. The CDR3 DNA follows: TGTGCCAGCAGTGAAGCGACGGGGGCCCTCTCCTACAATGAGCAGTTCTTC.

This clonotype was counted only a few times. The CDR3, as DNA: TGCAGCGTCGGAAGGACAGGGGTGACAGATACGCAGTATTTT. Amino acid sequence: CSVGRTGVTDTQYF. The rearrangement uses TRBV29-1 and TRBJ2-3; 9 bases align to TRBD1. CDR1 is SQVTM and CDR2 is ANQGSEA in the germline V gene. The CDR3 covers 14 residues. V lost 6 bases, J lost 3 bases, and 7 bases stayed unmatched.

This clonotype was counted a few times. The genes are TRBV2 and TRBJ2-5; unclear D gene. There are 12 residues in the CDR3. The germline V gene encodes CDR1 SNHLY and CDR2 FYNNEI. V lost 7 bases and J 2 bases, leaving 8 bases between the germline ends. CDR3: CASTLSQETQYF. The DNA of the CDR3 is TGTGCCAGCACTTTGTCGCAAGAGACCCAGTACTTC. The full variable domain, its missing parts supplied by reference TRBV2 and TRBJ2-5, is EPEVTQTPSHQVTQMGQEVILRCVPISNHLYFYWYRQILGQKVEFLVSFYNNEISEKSEIFDDQFSVERPDGSNFTLKIRSTKLEDSAMYFCASTLSQETQYFGPGTRLLVL.

This clonotype showed up just a few times. The J gene is TRBJ2-5, the V gene TRBV2, with 7 positions matching TRBD1. The CDR3 is 15 residues long. Germline CDR1 reads SNHLY; CDR2 reads FYNNEI. V was pared by 8 bases and J by 4 bases, with 13 bases of the junction left unmatched. DNA of the CDR3: TGTGCCAGCGCCGGGACAGAAGGGCGTGGAGAGACCCAGTACTTC. Its protein product is CASAGTEGRGETQYF.

At least ten counts were recorded for this clonotype. The V gene is TRBV7-6, the J gene TRBJ2-5; D may be TRBD1 (6 bases). This CDR3 contains 16 residues. Germline V lookup: CDR1 SGHVS, CDR2 FNYEAQ. The ends were cut back, 4 bases at V and 4 bases at J, with 19 bases in the middle. CDR3 sequence reads: CASSSSSGTRGETQYF. As DNA, the CDR3 is TGTGCCAGCAGCTCCTCGTCAGGGACAAGGGGAGAGACCCAGTACTTC.

This clonotype was seen ten or more times. The V and J genes are TRBV24-1 and TRBJ2-1; D is perhaps TRBD2 (6 bases). Trimming shortened V by 3 bases and J by 2 bases, and 10 bases separated the two germline ends. This CDR3 is built from 15 residues. Germline-derived CDR1 and CDR2 are KGHDR and SFDVKD. In DNA, the CDR3 is TGTGCCACCAGTGATCCCGGAGGGACCTACAATGAGCAGTTCTTC. Amino acid sequence: CATSDPGGTYNEQFF.

This clonotype appeared a few times. The chain joins TRBV20-1 to TRBJ1-6; possibly TRBD1 for D (6 bases). In germline, CDR1 is DFQATT, CDR2 SNEGSKA (reference sequence). The V gene lost 3 bases and the J gene lost 10 bases, with 10 bases spanning the gap. The CDR3 is 12 amino acids. The CDR3 spells CSASSGESPLHF. The CDR3 DNA reads as TGCAGTGCTAGCTCAGGGGAGTCACCCCTCCACTTT.

Many counts were recorded for this clonotype. The CDR3 region is CASSSVGGAGEQYF. The CDR3 DNA is TGTGCCAGCTCAAGTGTTGGGGGCGCGGGCGAGCAGTACTTC. The chain links TRBV28 to TRBJ2-7, with D possibly TRBD1 on 6 matching bases. V was trimmed by 8 bases and J by 6 bases, leaving 20 bases between them. Germline values: CDR1 MDHEN, CDR2 SYDVKM. This CDR3 is built from 14 residues.

This clonotype came up many times. The rearrangement uses TRBV5-1 and TRBJ1-1; D uncertain. Deletions cut 4 bases from V and 1 base from J, with 11 bases between. CDR1 is SGHRS and CDR2 is YFSETQ in the germline V gene. This CDR3 has 14 amino acids. The CDR3 loop is CASSLGRWNTEAFF. Written as DNA, the CDR3 is TGCGCCAGCAGCCTCGGGCGGTGGAACACTGAAGCTTTCTTT. The full variable domain, its missing parts supplied by reference TRBV5-1 and TRBJ1-1, is KAGVTQTPRYLIKTRGQQVTLSCSPISGHRSVSWYQQTPGQGLQFLFEYFSETQRNKGNFPGRFSGRQFSNSRSEMNVSTLELGDSALYLCASSLGRWNTEAFFGQGTRLTVV.

This clonotype was recorded at least ten times. V usage is TRBV7-2 and J usage is TRBJ2-3, with D possibly matching TRBD1 (6 bases). Germline-derived CDR1 and CDR2 are SGHTA and FQGNSA. With 5 bases removed from V and 4 bases from J, the gap between germline ends came to 10 bases. CDR3 length: 13 amino acids. This CDR3 is CASSPRTADTQYF. DNA for the CDR3: TGTGCCAGCAGCCCCAGGACAGCAGATACGCAGTATTTT.

The chain carries TRBV5-5 and TRBJ1-1; 7 nucleotides agree with TRBD1. The CDR3 runs 16 residues. The germline gives CDR1 SGHKS, CDR2 YYEKEE (reference sequence). Trimming took 1 base from V and 1 from J; bases not matched to a gene: 7. The CDR3: CASSLLQGDGNTEAFF. DNA of the CDR3: TGTGCCAGCAGCTTGCTTCAGGGGGACGGGAACACTGAAGCTTTCTTT.

This clonotype was counted ten times or more. The chain carries TRBV7-8 and TRBJ1-2; TRBD1 matches 9 bases. Germline CDR1 reads SGHVS; CDR2 reads FQNEAQ. The V gene end was trimmed by 0 bases and the J gene end by 3 bases; junction bases not matched to a gene: 5. The CDR3 extends over 16 amino acids. The chain's CDR3 is CASSLALGQGHYGYTF. CDR3 bases: TGTGCCAGCAGCTTAGCGTTGGGACAGGGACACTATGGCTACACCTTC.

This clonotype has a count of ten or more. The V gene is TRBV11-1, the J gene TRBJ2-7; either TRBD1 or TRBD2 may supply D (5 bases each). CDR1 and CDR2 (germline): SGHAT, FQDESV (reference sequence). The CDR3 loop spans 14 amino acids. V was trimmed by 6 bases and J by 2 bases, leaving 14 bases between them. DNA of the CDR3: TGTGCCAGCAGAACCGGGACGGACACCTACGAGCAGTACTTC. It translates to CASRTGTDTYEQYF.

This clonotype was recorded once. The genes are TRBV7-9 and TRBJ2-7; 8 positions match TRBD2. Germline loops: CDR1 SEHNR, CDR2 FQNEAQ (reference sequence). CDR3 length equals 15 residues. Unmatched junction bases numbered 4, after V lost 3 bases and J lost 0 bases. In nucleotides, the CDR3 is TGTGCCAGCAGCTTTTCGGGGGGGGGCTCCTACGAGCAGTACTTC. Protein sequence: CASSFSGGGSYEQYF.

This clonotype was found many times. The chain has TRBV2 and TRBJ2-3; no firm D call. Trimming pared 11 bases from V and 4 bases from J, leaving 10 bases between. The CDR3 covers 11 residues. The V gene's germline CDR1 is SNHLY and CDR2 FYNNEI. CDR3 sequence reads: CAARISDTQYF. As DNA, the CDR3 is TGTGCCGCCAGGATCTCAGATACGCAGTATTTT.

This clonotype was counted a few times. The chain joins TRBV9 to TRBJ1-1, with no clear D. The germline V gene has CDR1 SGDLS and CDR2 YYNGEE. V was pared by 1 base and J by 0 bases, with 10 bases between. This CDR3 has 15 residues. In nucleotides, the CDR3 is TGTGCCAGCAGCGTAACGACACTCCTGAACACTGAAGCTTTCTTT. Translating gives CASSVTTLLNTEAFF.

This clonotype appeared a few times. The rearrangement uses TRBV20-1 and TRBJ2-5; the match to TRBD1 covers 7 bases. The CDR3 consists of 14 residues. With 2 bases clipped from V and 0 bases from J, the junction kept 3 bases outside the gene matches. Germline V CDR1 and CDR2: DFQATT, SNEGSKA (reference sequence). CDR3 sequence reads: CSARLGQYQETQYF. The CDR3 DNA reads TGCAGTGCTAGATTGGGACAGTACCAAGAGACCCAGTACTTC.

This clonotype was recorded many times. The genes are TRBV25-1 and TRBJ2-3; D unclear. Germline V CDR1 and CDR2: MGHDK, SYGVNS. This CDR3 contains 14 residues. Trimming took 2 bases from V and 2 from J, leaving 8 bases between them. The CDR3 is CASSEGLNTDTQYF. CDR3 DNA: TGTGCCAGCAGTGAAGGGCTGAACACAGATACGCAGTATTTT.

There are many counts of this clonotype. V gene TRBV2 combines with J gene TRBJ1-5; D is perhaps TRBD1 (5 bases). The CDR3 extends over 15 amino acids. V dropped 6 bases and J dropped 0 bases, with 12 bases sitting between them. Germline values: CDR1 SNHLY, CDR2 FYNNEI. CDR3 protein: CASSLTEDSNQPQHF. The DNA for the CDR3 is TGTGCCAGCAGCCTGACAGAAGATAGCAATCAGCCCCAGCATTTT. Using reference TRBV2 and TRBJ1-5 for the parts outside the CDR3, the full variable domain is EPEVTQTPSHQVTQMGQEVILRCVPISNHLYFYWYRQILGQKVEFLVSFYNNEISEKSEIFDDQFSVERPDGSNFTLKIRSTKLEDSAMYFCASSLTEDSNQPQHFGDGTRLSIL.